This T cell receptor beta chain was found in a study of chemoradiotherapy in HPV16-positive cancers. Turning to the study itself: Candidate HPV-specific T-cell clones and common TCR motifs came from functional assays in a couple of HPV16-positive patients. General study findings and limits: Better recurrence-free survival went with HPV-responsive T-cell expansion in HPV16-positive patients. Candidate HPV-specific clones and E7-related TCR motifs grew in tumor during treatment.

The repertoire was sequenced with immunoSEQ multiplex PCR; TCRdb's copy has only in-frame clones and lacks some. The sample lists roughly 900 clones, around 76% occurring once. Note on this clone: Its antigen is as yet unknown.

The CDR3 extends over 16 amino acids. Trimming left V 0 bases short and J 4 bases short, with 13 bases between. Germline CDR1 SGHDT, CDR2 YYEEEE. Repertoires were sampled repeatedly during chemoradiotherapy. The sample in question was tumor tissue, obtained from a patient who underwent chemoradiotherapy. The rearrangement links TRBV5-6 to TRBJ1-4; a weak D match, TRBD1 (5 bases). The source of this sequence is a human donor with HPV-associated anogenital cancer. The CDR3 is CASSLGTLSVNEKLFF. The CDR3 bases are TGTGCCAGCAGCTTGGGGACACTCTCCGTTAATGAAAAACTGTTTTTT.